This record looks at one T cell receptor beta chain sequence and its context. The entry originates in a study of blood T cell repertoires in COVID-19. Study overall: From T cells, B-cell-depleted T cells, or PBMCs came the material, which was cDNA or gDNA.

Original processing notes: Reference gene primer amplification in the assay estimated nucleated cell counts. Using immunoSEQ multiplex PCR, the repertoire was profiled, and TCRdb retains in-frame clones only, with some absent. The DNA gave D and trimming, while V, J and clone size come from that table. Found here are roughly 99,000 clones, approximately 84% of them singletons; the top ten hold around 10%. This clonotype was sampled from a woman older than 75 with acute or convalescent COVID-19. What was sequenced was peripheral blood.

CDR3 sequence reads: CASSQDSNTEAFF. In DNA form, the CDR3 reads TGTGCCAGCAGTCAAGACAGCAACACTGAAGCTTTCTTT. The rearrangement uses TRBV2 and TRBJ1-1, with TRBD1 as a possible D gene (5 bases). Trimming removed 5 bases from V and 2 bases from J, with 9 bases in between. Per the germline V gene, CDR1 is SNHLY and CDR2 is FYNNEI. CDR3 length: 13 amino acids. The entire variable domain, with the rest obtained from reference TRBV2 and TRBJ1-1, is as follows: EPEVTQTPSHQVTQMGQEVILRCVPISNHLYFYWYRQILGQKVEFLVSFYNNEISEKSEIFDDQFSVERPDGSNFTLKIRSTKLEDSAMYFCASSQDSNTEAFFGQGTRLTVV.